The entry below gives a single T cell receptor beta chain sequence along with its context. What it binds is unknown. This sample was taken from a study of OX40 agonist ivuxolimab in advanced cancers. The V gene's germline CDR1 is KGHSH and CDR2 LQKENI. Germline trimming cut 9 bases from V and 2 bases from J; bases unmatched to any gene: 6. This CDR3 is 14 amino acids long. Study conclusions and caveats: Expansion of clones was among the lowest in partial responders at 0.1-3.0 mg/kg. On average, CD8+ T cells showed a greater number of expanded clones than CD4+. At doses 0.1 to 3.0 mg/kg, CD4+ and CD8+ clones expanded.

Measured with immunoSEQ multiplex PCR; TCRdb has only the in-frame clones, and not every one. The sample consists of roughly 90,000 clones, around nine tenths of them appearing once. This material consisted of CD4+ or CD8+ T cells sorted from blood, taken in a trial of the OX40 agonist ivuxolimab. This chain connects TRBV18 to TRBJ1-1, with TRBD1 identical over 10 bases. This TCR derives from an adult with an advanced solid tumor such as melanoma, head and neck, liver or kidney cancer. CDR3 coding DNA: TGTGCCAGTCACCGGGACAGGGGTAACACTGAAGCTTTCTTT. Its protein is CASHRDRGNTEAFF. The variable domain in full, completed from reference TRBV18 and TRBJ1-1, reads NAGVMQNPRHLVRRRGQEARLRCSPMKGHSHVYWYRQLPEEGLKFMVYLQKENIIDESGMPKERFSAEFPKEGPSILRIQQVVRGDSAAYFCASHRDRGNTEAFFGQGTRLTVV.